The rows below give T cell receptor beta chains drawn from one sample of a study of blood T cell repertoires in COVID-19. Profiled with immunoSEQ multiplex PCR; TCRdb holds only in-frame clones, not every one. This table has about 110,000 clones, roughly 86% appearing once. The specimen sequenced was peripheral blood. These receptors all come from a man aged 40-49 years with acute or convalescent COVID-19. CDR3s include the opening cysteine and the closing phenylalanine or tryptophan. Each record gives: J gene, D gene, V gene, clone size, CDR3 DNA, CDR3 protein. A D gene is named only where the DNA matches it firmly. The listing skips clone size in some rows; elsewhere it reads once, few, many or a size class.

TRBJ1-6 | - | TRBV6-5 | once | TGTGCCAGCAGTTACTCAACAGTCTATAATTCACCCCTCCACTTT | CASSYSTVYNSPLHF
TRBJ1-1 | TRBD1 | TRBV19 | - | TGTGCCAGTAGATCACAGGGGGCCGCGAACACTGAAGCTTTCTTT | CASRSQGAANTEAFF
TRBJ1-6 | - | TRBV6-2/TRBV6-3 | - | TGTGCCAGCAGCGACACAGGGAATTGGTCACCCCTCCACTTT | CASSDTGNWSPLHF
TRBJ1-5 | TRBD1 | TRBV4-1 | - | TGCGCCAGCAGCCAAGAGGACAGGGACTATAGCAATCAGCCCCAGCATTTT | CASSQEDRDYSNQPQHF
TRBJ1-2 | - | TRBV19 | - | TGTGCCAGTGGGCGCGATGGCTACACCTTC | CASGRDGYTF
TRBJ1-6 | - | TRBV2 | few | TGTGCCAGCAGCTTACAACCGACCTATAATTCACCCCTCCACTTT | CASSLQPTYNSPLHF
TRBJ1-2 | - | TRBV5-1 | - | TGCGCCAGCAGCGCGTCTGACGGAGTTAACTATGGCTACACCTTC | CASSASDGVNYGYTF
TRBJ1-5 | - | TRBV6-5 | - | TGTGCCAGCCATAGGGGGATAGGTCAGCCCCAGCATTTT | CASHRGIGQPQHF
TRBJ1-1 | - | TRBV23-1 | - | TGCGCCAGCATTCCAAACAATAGCGCGGCGATGGCTTTCTTT | CASIPNNSAAMAFF
TRBJ1-6 | TRBD1 | TRBV27 | once | TGTGCCAGCAGCTCCCGACAGGGCTATAATTCACCCCTCCACTTT | CASSSRQGYNSPLHF
TRBJ1-3 | - | TRBV3-1/TRBV3-2 | - | TGTGCCAGCGGACAGACCTCTGGAAACACCATATATTTT | CASGQTSGNTIYF
TRBJ1-2 | - | TRBV5-1 | few | TGCGCCAGCAGCTTGGAGGGGGACGCAGGAGGCGCCGGGGATGGCTACACCTTC | CASSLEGDAGGAGDGYTF
TRBJ1-2 | - | TRBV30 | - | TGTGCCTGGAGTGTAGACAGCAGATTTCACTATGGCTACACCTTC | CAWSVDSRFHYGYTF
TRBJ2-3 | - | TRBV9 | - | TGTGCCAGCAGCTACGGGACAGATACGCAGTATTTT | CASSYGTDTQYF
TRBJ1-5 | - | TRBV19 | few | TGTGCCTCTGGGGGCCGGAACTATCAGCCCCAGCATTTT | CASGGRNYQPQHF
TRBJ1-5 | TRBD1 | TRBV10-3 | - | TGTGCCATCAGTGAGGAGACAGGGGCCAATCAGCCCCAGCATTTT | CAISEETGANQPQHF
TRBJ2-7 | - | TRBV7-9 | - | TGTGCCAGCACCCCCGTGAGAGAGTACGAGCAGTACTTC | CASTPVREYEQYF